This entry is about one TCR beta chain. The data originate from a study of blood T cell repertoires in COVID-19. Repertoires were generated with immunoSEQ multiplex PCR, while TCRdb's copy carries only in-frame clones and drops some. The sample records under 200,000 clones, 90% being singletons. The CDR3 spans 18 residues. Germline V gives CDR1 SGHNT, CDR2 YYREEE (reference sequence). With 0 bases clipped from V and 0 bases from J, the junction kept 8 bases outside the gene matches. The chain has TRBV5-4 and TRBJ2-1; 8 bases align to TRBD2. The sequence came from a man between 50 and 59 years old with acute or convalescent COVID-19. The specimen was peripheral blood. The CDR3 DNA follows: TGTGCCAGCAGCTTGGGCCTAGCGGGCCGGAGCTCCTACAATGAGCAGTTCTTC. This gives the protein CASSLGLAGRSSYNEQFF. Filled out from reference TRBV5-4 and TRBJ2-1, the complete variable domain reads ETGVTQSPTHLIKTRGQQVTLRCSSQSGHNTVSWYQQALGQGPQFIFQYYREEENGRGNFPPRFSGLQFPNYSSELNVNALELDDSALYLCASSLGLAGRSSYNEQFFGPGTRLTVL.